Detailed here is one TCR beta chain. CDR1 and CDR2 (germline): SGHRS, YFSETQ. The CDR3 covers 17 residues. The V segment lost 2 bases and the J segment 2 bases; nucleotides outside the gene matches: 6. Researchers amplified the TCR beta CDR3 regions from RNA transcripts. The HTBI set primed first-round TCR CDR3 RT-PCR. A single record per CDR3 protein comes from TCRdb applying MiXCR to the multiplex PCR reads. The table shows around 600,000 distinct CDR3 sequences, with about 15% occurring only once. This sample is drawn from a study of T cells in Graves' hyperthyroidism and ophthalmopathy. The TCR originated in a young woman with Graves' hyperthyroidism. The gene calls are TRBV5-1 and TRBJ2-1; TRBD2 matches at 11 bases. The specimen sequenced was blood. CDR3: CASSFLAGGPAYNEQFF. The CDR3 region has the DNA TGCGCCAGCAGCTTCCTAGCGGGAGGCCCCGCCTACAATGAGCAGTTCTTC. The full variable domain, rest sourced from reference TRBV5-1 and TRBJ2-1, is KAGVTQTPRYLIKTRGQQVTLSCSPISGHRSVSWYQQTPGQGLQFLFEYFSETQRNKGNFPGRFSGRQFSNSRSEMNVSTLELGDSALYLCASSFLAGGPAYNEQFFGPGTRLTVL.